This is a list of T cell receptor beta chains from one sample in a study of yellow fever vaccine responses in identical twins. In TCRdb, the RT-PCR reads were re-called with MiXCR into one record per CDR3 protein. The sample lists nearly 7,000 distinct CDR3 sequences, 84% occurring once. Sequences were derived from T cells from blood (PBMCs), unsorted or a sorted subset (not recorded which), sampled before or after yellow fever vaccination (not recorded which). These receptors were taken from a woman younger than 35 who received the yellow fever vaccine. The CDR3 runs from the conserved cysteine through the conserved F or W. Each record gives: CDR3 DNA, CDR3 protein, D gene, clone size, V gene, J gene, CDR3 length. The D gene is left open where the match is weak. Clone sizes are given selectively: once, few, many, or a class where the clone is expanded.

DNA: TGTGCCAGCAGCTTCGGCGGGGGCGAGGGTTACGTGCAGTACTTC; CDR3: CASSFGGGEGYVQYF; D: .; size: .; V: TRBV7-6; J: TRBJ2-7; length: 15
DNA: TGTGCCAGCAGCTTAGTAGCCGACAGGGGTGATGAGCAGTTCTTC; CDR3: CASSLVADRGDEQFF; D: TRBD1; size: .; V: TRBV7-6; J: TRBJ2-1; length: 15
DNA: TGTGCCAGCAGCTTAGAGTCTGTACCCAGCGAGCAGTACTTC; CDR3: CASSLESVPSEQYF; D: .; size: .; V: TRBV11-3; J: TRBJ2-7; length: 14
DNA: TGTGCCATCAGTGACTCGGGGGTTAGCTATGGCTACACCTTC; CDR3: CAISDSGVSYGYTF; D: .; size: .; V: TRBV10-3; J: TRBJ1-2; length: 14
DNA: TGTGCCAGCTCACCACCAACGGGGGCTGCTAGCACAGATACGCAGTATTTT; CDR3: CASSPPTGAASTDTQYF; D: .; size: once; V: TRBV18; J: TRBJ2-3; length: 17
DNA: TGTGCCAGCAGCTTAATCCGGCCTGGTTATGGCTACACCTTC; CDR3: CASSLIRPGYGYTF; D: .; size: .; V: TRBV11-1; J: TRBJ1-2; length: 14
DNA: TGTGCTAGTGGTTTAGGGGGCAACACTGAAGCTTTCTTT; CDR3: CASGLGGNTEAFF; D: TRBD1; size: .; V: TRBV12-5; J: TRBJ1-1; length: 13
DNA: TGTGCCAGCAGCCCCCAGGTCGGCTTCGAGCAGTACTTC; CDR3: CASSPQVGFEQYF; D: .; size: .; V: TRBV7-9; J: TRBJ2-7; length: 13
DNA: TGTGCCAGCAGCTTAGAATGGGGGGGCACCCTCTCCGAGCAGTACTTC; CDR3: CASSLEWGGTLSEQYF; D: .; size: .; V: TRBV11-3; J: TRBJ2-7; length: 16
DNA: TGTGCCAGCAGCCCCGGGACAGGGGTTAACGAGCAGTACTTC; CDR3: CASSPGTGVNEQYF; D: TRBD1; size: .; V: TRBV11-1; J: TRBJ2-7; length: 14
DNA: TGTGCCACCAGCACACGACCCGCTGGTGAGCAGTTCTTC; CDR3: CATSTRPAGEQFF; D: .; size: .; V: TRBV15; J: TRBJ2-1; length: 13
DNA: TGTGCCAGCAGTTCTAGAAGTATCCTCCGGGACAGGGGCCACGAGCAGTACTTC; CDR3: CASSSRSILRDRGHEQYF; D: TRBD1; size: .; V: TRBV4-2; J: TRBJ2-7; length: 18
DNA: TGTGCCAGTTATCGGGTTAGCACAGATATGCAGTATTTT; CDR3: CASYRVSTDMQYF; D: .; size: .; V: TRBV7-9; J: TRBJ2-3; length: 13
DNA: TGTGCCAGTAGTATCGAGGTCCGGTACAATGAGCAGTTCTTC; CDR3: CASSIEVRYNEQFF; D: .; size: once; V: TRBV19; J: TRBJ2-1; length: 14
DNA: TGCAGTGCTAGAGCGCTCGGCTCCTACGAGCAGTACTTC; CDR3: CSARALGSYEQYF; D: .; size: few; V: TRBV20-1; J: TRBJ2-7; length: 13
DNA: TGCAGTGCTAGTCTATTTGGCAGGGGGAATTCACCCCTCCACTTT; CDR3: CSASLFGRGNSPLHF; D: TRBD1; size: .; V: TRBV20-1; J: TRBJ1-6; length: 15
DNA: TGTGCCAGCAGTTTAGCAAGTAGCACAGATACGCAGTATTTT; CDR3: CASSLASSTDTQYF; D: .; size: .; V: TRBV27; J: TRBJ2-3; length: 14
DNA: TGCAGCGTTCAAAATACCCCCTGGCAGTCCGAGGCCTACTATGGCTACACCTTC; CDR3: CSVQNTPWQSEAYYGYTF; D: .; size: .; V: TRBV29-1; J: TRBJ1-2; length: 18
DNA: TGTGCCAGCAGCCAGGGGGCGCATCAGCCCCAGCATTTT; CDR3: CASSQGAHQPQHF; D: TRBD1; size: .; V: TRBV7-9; J: TRBJ1-5; length: 13
DNA: TGTGCCAGCAAATCCTCCCTCAGGCGAGAAAACATTCAGTACTTC; CDR3: CASKSSLRRENIQYF; D: .; size: .; V: TRBV13; J: TRBJ2-4; length: 15
DNA: TGTGCCAGCAGCTTGACTTTTAGCACAGATACGCAGTATTTT; CDR3: CASSLTFSTDTQYF; D: .; size: .; V: TRBV5-4; J: TRBJ2-3; length: 14
DNA: TGTGCCAGCAGTCTTCGTGCCCGGGGACTAGCGGGAGGTTACAATGAGCAGTTCTTC; CDR3: CASSLRARGLAGGYNEQFF; D: TRBD2; size: .; V: TRBV25-1; J: TRBJ2-1; length: 19
DNA: TGTGCCAGCAGTTCCGGGACTAGCGGGGGCCGGGCCTACAATGAGCAGTTCTTC; CDR3: CASSSGTSGGRAYNEQFF; D: TRBD2; size: .; V: TRBV11-3; J: TRBJ2-1; length: 18
DNA: TGTGCCAGCAGTGAAAGGGAGTACGGCTATAATTCACCCCTCCACTTT; CDR3: CASSEREYGYNSPLHF; D: .; size: .; V: TRBV2; J: TRBJ1-6; length: 16
DNA: TGTGCCAGCCGGCTAGCGGCGAACTACGAGCAGTACTTC; CDR3: CASRLAANYEQYF; D: TRBD2; size: .; V: TRBV25-1; J: TRBJ2-7; length: 13
DNA: TGTGCCAGCAGTCCCACTAGTACGGGTGAGCAGTTCTTC; CDR3: CASSPTSTGEQFF; D: .; size: .; V: TRBV12-3/TRBV12-4; J: TRBJ2-1; length: 13
DNA: TGTGCCAGCAGCTTACTAGACAGTTACAATGAGCAGTTCTTC; CDR3: CASSLLDSYNEQFF; D: .; size: .; V: TRBV11-2; J: TRBJ2-1; length: 14
DNA: TGCAGTGCTAGGGGTCCGAATGATTACGAGCAGTACTTC; CDR3: CSARGPNDYEQYF; D: .; size: .; V: TRBV20-1; J: TRBJ2-7; length: 13
DNA: TGTGCCAGCAGCTTAGCTCGGCTAGCCAAAAACATTCAGTACTTC; CDR3: CASSLARLAKNIQYF; D: .; size: few; V: TRBV7-9; J: TRBJ2-4; length: 15
DNA: TGTGCCACCAGTGATCAGGGGGCGAATGAGCAGTTCTTC; CDR3: CATSDQGANEQFF; D: TRBD1; size: .; V: TRBV24-1; J: TRBJ2-1; length: 13
DNA: TGCGCCAGCAGCCATGGACAGGAGATGAACACTGAAGCTTTCTTT; CDR3: CASSHGQEMNTEAFF; D: TRBD1; size: .; V: TRBV4-3; J: TRBJ1-1; length: 15
DNA: TGCGCCAGCAGCCAAGAGACCAGCACAGATACGCAGTATTTT; CDR3: CASSQETSTDTQYF; D: .; size: .; V: TRBV4-3; J: TRBJ2-3; length: 14
DNA: TGTGCCAGCAGTGCCGGGCCCGGGGCCAACGTCCTGACTTTC; CDR3: CASSAGPGANVLTF; D: .; size: .; V: TRBV2; J: TRBJ2-6; length: 14
DNA: TGCAGCGGTTTCACAGGTACCGGGGAGCTGTTTTTT; CDR3: CSGFTGTGELFF; D: .; size: large; V: TRBV29-1; J: TRBJ2-2; length: 12
DNA: TGCGCCAGCAGCTTGGCCGTATTAGGACCGAACACTGAAGCTTTCTTT; CDR3: CASSLAVLGPNTEAFF; D: .; size: .; V: TRBV5-1; J: TRBJ1-1; length: 16
DNA: TGCAGCGACTCAACCGGGACTGCCTTCTTC; CDR3: CSDSTGTAFF; D: .; size: once; V: TRBV29-1; J: TRBJ2-1; length: 10
DNA: TGTGCTAGTGGACCCAGAGCCAATGAGCAGTTCTTC; CDR3: CASGPRANEQFF; D: .; size: .; V: TRBV12-5; J: TRBJ2-1; length: 12
DNA: TGTGCCAGCAGTGAACGCCGCCTCCTAACCTACGAGCAGTACTTC; CDR3: CASSERRLLTYEQYF; D: .; size: .; V: TRBV2; J: TRBJ2-7; length: 15
DNA: TGTGCCAGCAGCTTAACTAGCGGCTACGAGCAGTACTTC; CDR3: CASSLTSGYEQYF; D: .; size: .; V: TRBV7-3; J: TRBJ2-7; length: 13
DNA: TGCAGCGTTGGGGATCAGCCCCAGCATTTT; CDR3: CSVGDQPQHF; D: .; size: .; V: TRBV29-1; J: TRBJ1-5; length: 10
DNA: TGTGCCAGCAGTACATCGGGAGGGTACAATGAGCAGTTCTTC; CDR3: CASSTSGGYNEQFF; D: TRBD2; size: .; V: TRBV28; J: TRBJ2-1; length: 14
DNA: TGTGCCAGCAGTTACCTCGCGGGGCAGTTCGAGCAGTACTTC; CDR3: CASSYLAGQFEQYF; D: .; size: .; V: TRBV6-2/TRBV6-3; J: TRBJ2-7; length: 14
DNA: TGTGCCAGCAGTTCCCCCCTACCCGAACTCACCGGGGAGCTGTTTTTT; CDR3: CASSSPLPELTGELFF; D: .; size: .; V: TRBV28; J: TRBJ2-2; length: 16
DNA: TGCGCCAGCAGCTTGGAAGGGTATGGCTACACCTTC; CDR3: CASSLEGYGYTF; D: .; size: .; V: TRBV5-1; J: TRBJ1-2; length: 12
DNA: TGTGCCAGCAGCTTAATTTCCCCCAGTTCGACAGATACGCAGTATTTT; CDR3: CASSLISPSSTDTQYF; D: .; size: once; V: TRBV7-8; J: TRBJ2-3; length: 16
DNA: TGCAGCGTTGGGGCCAGTAGATGGACTGAAGCTTTCTTT; CDR3: CSVGASRWTEAFF; D: .; size: .; V: TRBV29-1; J: TRBJ1-1; length: 13
DNA: TGTGCCAGCCTGGGTAGAGAGCAGTTCTTC; CDR3: CASLGREQFF; D: .; size: .; V: TRBV12-3/TRBV12-4; J: TRBJ2-1; length: 10
DNA: TGTGCCAGCAGCCGAAACAGGGGGCTTTCTCAGAACACTGAAGCTTTCTTT; CDR3: CASSRNRGLSQNTEAFF; D: TRBD1; size: .; V: TRBV4-2; J: TRBJ1-1; length: 17
DNA: TGTGCCAGCAGCTTCGACAGCAACTATGGCTACACCTTC; CDR3: CASSFDSNYGYTF; D: .; size: .; V: TRBV11-2; J: TRBJ1-2; length: 13
DNA: TGTGCCAGTAGCGTTCGGCTGGACAATGAAGCTTTCTTT; CDR3: CASSVRLDNEAFF; D: .; size: few; V: TRBV19; J: TRBJ1-1; length: 13
DNA: TGCAGCGTTGAAGACAGGGAAGGGTTTAGTGAGCAGTTCTTC; CDR3: CSVEDREGFSEQFF; D: .; size: .; V: TRBV29-1; J: TRBJ2-1; length: 14
DNA: TGTGCCAGCAGCCCCCCTCCGGGGGACAGGGGGCGAGTCGGGGAGCTGTTTTTT; CDR3: CASSPPPGDRGRVGELFF; D: TRBD1; size: .; V: TRBV7-3; J: TRBJ2-2; length: 18
DNA: TGTGCCAGCAGCCTGAGCGGGAATTCCTACGAGCAGTACTTC; CDR3: CASSLSGNSYEQYF; D: TRBD2; size: .; V: TRBV9; J: TRBJ2-7; length: 14
DNA: TGTGCCACCAGCAGGGGGACAGGGGCCTACGAGCAGTACTTC; CDR3: CATSRGTGAYEQYF; D: TRBD1; size: few; V: TRBV15; J: TRBJ2-7; length: 14
DNA: TGTGCCAGCAGTTTAGTAACCGGGGAGCTGTTTTTT; CDR3: CASSLVTGELFF; D: .; size: .; V: TRBV12-3/TRBV12-4; J: TRBJ2-2; length: 12
DNA: TGTGCCAGCAGCTTGTACTGGAATGCGGGGCCGGATACGCAGTATTTT; CDR3: CASSLYWNAGPDTQYF; D: .; size: .; V: TRBV5-6; J: TRBJ2-3; length: 16
DNA: TGTGCCAGCAGCCAATACAGGGCGAACACTGAAGCTTTCTTT; CDR3: CASSQYRANTEAFF; D: .; size: once; V: TRBV14; J: TRBJ1-1; length: 14